This note documents a single T cell receptor beta chain sequence. As originally analysed: Reference gene primer amplification gave estimated nucleated cell counts. Profiling relied on immunoSEQ multiplex PCR, and the TCRdb table lists in-frame clones only, not all of them. For V, J and clone size, that table is used; D and trimming come from the DNA. This table holds about 190,000 clones, roughly nine tenths found once. This entry is derived from a study of blood T cell repertoires in COVID-19. Across the study: Samples representing acute and convalescent COVID-19 were sourced from the United States, Italy and Spain. The analysed material was cDNA or gDNA that came from T cells, B-cell-depleted T cells, or PBMCs.

The sequence derives from a man aged 25 to 45 with acute or convalescent COVID-19. The sequenced material came from peripheral blood.

The CDR3 DNA reads TGTGCCAGTACCGCTGACAGAATTTATGGCTACACCTTC. This sequence encodes CASTADRIYGYTF. This chain joins TRBV19 and TRBJ1-2, with D maybe TRBD1 (5 bases). CDR1 is LNHDA, CDR2 SQIVND, per germline (reference sequence). The V and J ends lost 7 bases and 5 bases respectively, with 14 bases between them. The CDR3 runs to 13 residues.